This TCR beta chain originates from a study of OX40 agonist ivuxolimab in advanced cancers. About the study: Dosing consisted of intravenous ivuxolimab at 0.01 to 10 mg/kg every 2 weeks. The dose-escalation group included hepatocellular carcinoma, melanoma, renal cell carcinoma and head and neck cancer. Whole-study results and caveats: CD8+ T cells showed, on average, more clonal expansion than CD4+ cells.

The method was immunoSEQ multiplex PCR; TCRdb's version includes in-frame clones alone and lacks a portion of them. The sample yields about 73,000 clones, about 86% seen once. Turning to this clone: Its antigen is unidentified.

Autoimmune disease history or systemic immunosuppression barred patients. The CDR3 has 14 residues. The germline V and J ends were trimmed by 7 bases and 0 bases, with 12 bases remaining between them. Germline loops: CDR1 WSHSY, CDR2 SAAADI. The sample was CD4+ or CD8+ T cells sorted from blood, taken in a trial of the OX40 agonist ivuxolimab. This TCR came from an adult with an advanced solid tumor such as melanoma, head and neck, liver or kidney cancer. This chain uses TRBV10-2 with TRBJ1-1; perhaps TRBD1 as D (6 bases). The CDR3 loop reads CASTRDTVNTEAFF. As DNA, the CDR3 is TGCGCCAGCACCCGGGACACAGTGAACACTGAAGCTTTCTTT.